The rows below give T cell receptor beta chains drawn from one sample of a study of neurological immune-mediated disorders. TCRdb used MiXCR to reprocess the 5' RACE reads, holding one entry per CDR3 protein. This sample has over 75,000 distinct CDR3 sequences, with nearly 6% found just once. The sequencing sample was made of PBMCs. These receptors were obtained from an older woman with multiple sclerosis. CDR3s include the opening cysteine and the closing phenylalanine or tryptophan. A D gene is named only where the DNA matches it firmly. Clone sizes are shown as how often the clone was seen (once, few, many) or a class if it is expanded.

many,NA,TRBV3-1,TRBJ2-7,TGTGCCAGCAGCCAAGGGGTAGGGAATATCCACGAGCAGTACTTC,CASSQGVGNIHEQYF
many,TRBD1,TRBV7-2,TRBJ2-5,TGTGCCAGCAGCCCTGGACAGGGAGAGACCCAGTACTTC,CASSPGQGETQYF
many,NA,TRBV27,TRBJ1-1,TGTGCCACTAGGACGATTACTGAAGCTTTCTTT,CATRTITEAFF
few,NA,TRBV6-5,TRBJ2-1,TGTGCCAGCAGTTACTCTGAAGAAGAGCAGTTCTTC,CASSYSEEEQFF
many,NA,TRBV5-6,TRBJ2-5,TGTGCCAGCAGCTTGCGAAGAGACAGGACCCAGTACTTC,CASSLRRDRTQYF
many,TRBD2,TRBV24-1,TRBJ2-1,TGTGCCACCAGTGACCCTGCGGGGGGGGTCAATGAGCAGTTCTTC,CATSDPAGGVNEQFF
many,NA,TRBV5-1,TRBJ1-1,TGCGCCAGCAGCTTCGAAGGCATTGAAGCTTTCTTT,CASSFEGIEAFF
few,TRBD1,TRBV12-3/TRBV12-4,TRBJ1-3,TGTGCCAGCAGTTTGAGCGGACAGGGGATTGGAAACACCATATATTTT,CASSLSGQGIGNTIYF
many,NA,TRBV6-1,TRBJ1-1,TGTGCCAGCAGTGAGAGGGGGTACACTGAAGCTTTCTTT,CASSERGYTEAFF
many,NA,TRBV20-1,TRBJ1-5,TGCAGTGCTAGAGACCCCCCGGGGTCCCAGGGGCAGCCCCAGCATTTT,CSARDPPGSQGQPQHF
many,NA,TRBV15,TRBJ2-7,TGTGCCACCAGCTCGAGTTGGGACACCGAGGGGGAGCAGTACTTC,CATSSSWDTEGEQYF